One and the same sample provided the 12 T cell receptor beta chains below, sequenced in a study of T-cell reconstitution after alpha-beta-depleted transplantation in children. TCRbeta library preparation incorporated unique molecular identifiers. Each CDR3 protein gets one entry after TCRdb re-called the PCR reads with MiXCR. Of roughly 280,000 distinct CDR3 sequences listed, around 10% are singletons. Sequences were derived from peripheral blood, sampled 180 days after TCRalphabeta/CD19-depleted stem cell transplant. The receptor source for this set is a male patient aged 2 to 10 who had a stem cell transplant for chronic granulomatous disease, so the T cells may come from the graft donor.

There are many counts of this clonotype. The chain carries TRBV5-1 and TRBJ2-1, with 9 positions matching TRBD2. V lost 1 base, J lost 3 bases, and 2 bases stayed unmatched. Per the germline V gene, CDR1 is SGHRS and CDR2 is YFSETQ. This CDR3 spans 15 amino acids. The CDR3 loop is CASSLLAGSYNEQFF. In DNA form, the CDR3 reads TGCGCCAGCAGCTTGCTAGCGGGAAGCTACAATGAGCAGTTCTTC. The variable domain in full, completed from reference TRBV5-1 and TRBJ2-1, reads KAGVTQTPRYLIKTRGQQVTLSCSPISGHRSVSWYQQTPGQGLQFLFEYFSETQRNKGNFPGRFSGRQFSNSRSEMNVSTLELGDSALYLCASSLLAGSYNEQFFGPGTRLTVL.

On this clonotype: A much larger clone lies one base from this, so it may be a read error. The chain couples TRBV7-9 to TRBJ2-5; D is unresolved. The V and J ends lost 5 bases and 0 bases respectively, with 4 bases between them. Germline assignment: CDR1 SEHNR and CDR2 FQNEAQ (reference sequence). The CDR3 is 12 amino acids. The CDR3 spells CASSTYQETQYF. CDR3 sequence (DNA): TGTGCCAGCAGCACGTACCAAGAGACCCAGTACTTC.

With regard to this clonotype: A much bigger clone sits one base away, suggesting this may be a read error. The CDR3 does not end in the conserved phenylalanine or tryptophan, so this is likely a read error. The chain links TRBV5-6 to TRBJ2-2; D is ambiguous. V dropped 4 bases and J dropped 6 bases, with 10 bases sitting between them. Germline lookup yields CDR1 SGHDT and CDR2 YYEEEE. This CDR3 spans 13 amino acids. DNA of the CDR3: TGTGCCAGCAGCCCATTTTTGTCCGGGGAGCTGTTTTCT. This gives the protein CASSPFLSGELFS.

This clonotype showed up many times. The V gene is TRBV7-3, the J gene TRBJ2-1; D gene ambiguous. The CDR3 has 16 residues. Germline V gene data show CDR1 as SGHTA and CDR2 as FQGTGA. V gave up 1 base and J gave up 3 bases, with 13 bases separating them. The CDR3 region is CASSLIANPSYNEQFF. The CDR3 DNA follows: TGTGCCAGCAGCTTAATTGCAAATCCCAGCTACAATGAGCAGTTCTTC. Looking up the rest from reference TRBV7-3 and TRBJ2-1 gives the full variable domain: GAGVSQTPSNKVTEKGKYVELRCDPISGHTALYWYRQSLGQGPEFLIYFQGTGAADDSGLPNDRFFAVRPEGSVSTLKIQRTERGDSAVYLCASSLIANPSYNEQFFGPGTRLTVL.

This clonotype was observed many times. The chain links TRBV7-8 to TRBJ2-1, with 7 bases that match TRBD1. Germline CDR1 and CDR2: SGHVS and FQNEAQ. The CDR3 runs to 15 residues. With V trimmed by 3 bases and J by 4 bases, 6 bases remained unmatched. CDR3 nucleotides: TGTGCCAGCAGCTTTGACAGGGAAGGGTACAATGAGCAGTTCTTC. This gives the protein CASSFDREGYNEQFF.

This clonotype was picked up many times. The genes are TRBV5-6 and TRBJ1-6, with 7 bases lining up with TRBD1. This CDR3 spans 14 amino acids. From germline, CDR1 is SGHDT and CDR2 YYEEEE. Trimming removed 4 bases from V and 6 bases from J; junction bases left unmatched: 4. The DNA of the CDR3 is TGTGCCAGCAGCAGCCGGGACAGTAATTCACCCCTCCACTTT. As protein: CASSSRDSNSPLHF.

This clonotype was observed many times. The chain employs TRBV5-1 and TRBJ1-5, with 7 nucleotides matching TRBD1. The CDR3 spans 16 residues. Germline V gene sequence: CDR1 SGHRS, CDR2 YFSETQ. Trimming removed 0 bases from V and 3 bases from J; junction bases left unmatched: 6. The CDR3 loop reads CASSLEPGQPNQPQHF. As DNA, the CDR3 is TGCGCCAGCAGCTTGGAACCGGGACAGCCCAATCAGCCCCAGCATTTT.

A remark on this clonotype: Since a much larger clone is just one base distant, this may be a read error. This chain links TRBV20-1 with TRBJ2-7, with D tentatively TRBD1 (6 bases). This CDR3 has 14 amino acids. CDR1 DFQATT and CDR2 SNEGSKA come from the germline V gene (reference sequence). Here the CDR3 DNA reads TGCATTGCTTTCAGTCTGGACAGTTCCTACGAGCAGTACTTC. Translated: CIAFSLDSSYEQYF.

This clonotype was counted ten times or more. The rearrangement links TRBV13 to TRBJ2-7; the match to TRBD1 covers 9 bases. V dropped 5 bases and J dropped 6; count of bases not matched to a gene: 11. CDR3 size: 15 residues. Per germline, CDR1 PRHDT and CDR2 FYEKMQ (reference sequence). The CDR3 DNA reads TGTGCCAGCAGCGCAAACTCCGGGACAGGGCTCGAGCAGTACTTC. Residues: CASSANSGTGLEQYF.

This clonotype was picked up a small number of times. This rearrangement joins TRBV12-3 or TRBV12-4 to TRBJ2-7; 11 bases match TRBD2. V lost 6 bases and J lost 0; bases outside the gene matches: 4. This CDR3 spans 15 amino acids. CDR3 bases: TGTGCCAGCAGCCCTAGCGGGAGGAGCTCCTACGAGCAGTACTTC. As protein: CASSPSGRSSYEQYF.

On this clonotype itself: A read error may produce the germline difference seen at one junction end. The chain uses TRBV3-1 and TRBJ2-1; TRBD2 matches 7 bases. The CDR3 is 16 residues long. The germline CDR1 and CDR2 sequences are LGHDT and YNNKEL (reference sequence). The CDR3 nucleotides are TGTGCCTGCAGCCAAGATGGGGAGGGCCGTTACAATGAGCAGTTCTTC. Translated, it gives CACSQDGEGRYNEQFF.

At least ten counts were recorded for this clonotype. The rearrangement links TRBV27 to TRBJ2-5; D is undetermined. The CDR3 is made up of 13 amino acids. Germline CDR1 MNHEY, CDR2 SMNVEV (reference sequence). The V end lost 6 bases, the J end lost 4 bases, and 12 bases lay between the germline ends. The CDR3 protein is CASSPFLRETQYF. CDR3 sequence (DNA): TGTGCCAGCAGCCCATTTTTACGAGAGACCCAGTACTTC.